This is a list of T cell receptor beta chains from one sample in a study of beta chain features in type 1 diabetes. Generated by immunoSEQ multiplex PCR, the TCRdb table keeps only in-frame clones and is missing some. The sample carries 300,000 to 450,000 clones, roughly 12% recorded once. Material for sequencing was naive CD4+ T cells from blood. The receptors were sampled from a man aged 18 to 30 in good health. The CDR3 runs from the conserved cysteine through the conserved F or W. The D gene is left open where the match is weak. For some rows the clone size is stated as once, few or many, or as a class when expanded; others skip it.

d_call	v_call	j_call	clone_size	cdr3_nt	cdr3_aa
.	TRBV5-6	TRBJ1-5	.	TGTGCCAGCAGCTTGATGGCGGGAGGGAAGAGCAATCAGCCCCAGCATTTT	CASSLMAGGKSNQPQHF
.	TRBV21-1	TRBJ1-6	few	TGTGCCAGCAGCAAAGTCGGGGGGCTTAAGTTGCGTTCACCCCTCCACTTT	CASSKVGGLKLRSPLHF
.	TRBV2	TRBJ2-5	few	TGTGCCAGCAGTGAAGCGCGCGAGACCCAGTACTTC	CASSEARETQYF
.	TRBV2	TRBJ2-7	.	TGTGCCAGCAGTGGAGTCTACGAGCAGTACTTC	CASSGVYEQYF
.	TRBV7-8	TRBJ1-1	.	TGTGCCAGCAGCTTTGCGAGTCGATTGGGCAATGAAGCTTTCTTT	CASSFASRLGNEAFF
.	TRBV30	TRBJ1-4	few	TGTGCCTGGAACGCGGCGAGGAGTATTGAAAAACTGTTTTTT	CAWNAARSIEKLFF
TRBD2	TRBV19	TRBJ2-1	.	TGTGCCAGTAGTATGCCTTTCACTAGCGGGGAAAGCTCCTACAATGAGCAGTTCTTC	CASSMPFTSGESSYNEQFF
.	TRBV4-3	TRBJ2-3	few	TGCGCCAGCAGCCAAGTTCGGGGCACAGATACGCAGTATTTT	CASSQVRGTDTQYF
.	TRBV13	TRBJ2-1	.	TGTGCCAGCAGCCGCTACAATGAGCAGTTCTTC	CASSRYNEQFF
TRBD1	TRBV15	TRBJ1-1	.	TGTGCCACCAGCGTGGGACAGGGGACTGAAGCTTTCTTT	CATSVGQGTEAFF
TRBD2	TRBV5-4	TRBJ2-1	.	TGTGCCAGCAGCTCTAGCGGGAAACACAATGAGCAGTTCTTC	CASSSSGKHNEQFF
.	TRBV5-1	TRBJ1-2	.	TGCGCCAGCAGCTTGGATGGGGCCTTTCGATATGGCTACACCTTC	CASSLDGAFRYGYTF
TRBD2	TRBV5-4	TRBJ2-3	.	TGTGCCAGCAGCACTAAGACTAGCGGGTCCACAGATACGCAGTATTTT	CASSTKTSGSTDTQYF
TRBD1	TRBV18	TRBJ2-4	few	TGTGCCAGCTCACCCCAGGGGGACAAAAACATTCAGTACTTC	CASSPQGDKNIQYF
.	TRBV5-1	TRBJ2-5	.	TGCGCCAGCAGCAAACAGGAGACCCAGTACTTC	CASSKQETQYF
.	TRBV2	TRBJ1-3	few	TGTGCCAGCAGTGAGACAACCCGAAGCTCTGGAAACACCATATATTTT	CASSETTRSSGNTIYF
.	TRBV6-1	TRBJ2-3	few	TGTGCCAGCAAGCAAGCCCCTAGCACAGATACGCAGTATTTT	CASKQAPSTDTQYF
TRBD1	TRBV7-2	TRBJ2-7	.	TGTGCCAGCAGCTTAGGAGGGACAGTAGGCCACGAGCAGTACTTC	CASSLGGTVGHEQYF
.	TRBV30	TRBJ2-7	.	TGTGCCTGGGGTGTTGGGCTCTACGAGCAGTACTTC	CAWGVGLYEQYF
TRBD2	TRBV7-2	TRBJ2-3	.	TGTGCCAGCAGCTTTATTCGAACTAGCGGAAGAGATACGCAGTATTTT	CASSFIRTSGRDTQYF
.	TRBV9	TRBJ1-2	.	TGTGCCAGCAGCATAAACTATGGCTACACCTTC	CASSINYGYTF
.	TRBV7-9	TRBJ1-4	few	TGTGCCAGCACCCCGTCCACTAATGAAAAACTGTTTTTT	CASTPSTNEKLFF
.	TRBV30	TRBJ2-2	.	TGTGCCTGGAGTGTAGGTCTAGACACCGGGGAGCTGTTTTTT	CAWSVGLDTGELFF
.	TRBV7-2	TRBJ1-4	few	TGTGCCAGCAGCTTAAACAGCCGTAATGAAAAACTGTTTTTT	CASSLNSRNEKLFF
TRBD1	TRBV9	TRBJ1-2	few	TGTGCCAGCAGCCCCAAGACAGGGCCGTATGGCTACACCTTC	CASSPKTGPYGYTF
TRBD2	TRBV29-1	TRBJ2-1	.	TGCAGCGTGCATCGGGACTACCAGTTCAACAATGAGCAGTTCTTC	CSVHRDYQFNNEQFF
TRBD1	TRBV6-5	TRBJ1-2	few	TGTGCCAGCAGTTATGGGACAGGAAACTATGGCTACACCTTC	CASSYGTGNYGYTF
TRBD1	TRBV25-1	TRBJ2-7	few	TGTGCCAGCAGAGCCGGGACAGGGTTGTACGAGCAGTACTTC	CASRAGTGLYEQYF
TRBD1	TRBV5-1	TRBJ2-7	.	TGCGCCAGCAGCTTGACAGGGGATTACGAGCAGTACTTC	CASSLTGDYEQYF
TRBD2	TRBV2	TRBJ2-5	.	TGTGCCAGCAGTGAAGGGCTTGCGGGGGGGGTTTTGGAGACCCAGTACTTC	CASSEGLAGGVLETQYF
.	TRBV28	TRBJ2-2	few	TGTGCCAGCAGCATAAGGAGGGGACGAACCGGGGAGCTGTTTTTT	CASSIRRGRTGELFF
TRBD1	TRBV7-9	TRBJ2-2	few	TGTGCCAGCAGCTTTTATACCGGGACAGGGAACACCGGGGAGCTGTTTTTT	CASSFYTGTGNTGELFF
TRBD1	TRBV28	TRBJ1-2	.	TGTGCCAGCAGTCAAGGACAGGGGGACTATGGCTACACCTTC	CASSQGQGDYGYTF
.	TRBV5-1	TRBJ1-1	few	TGCGCCAGCGACCCAGGGTCGTCTGTGAACACTGAAGCTTTCTTT	CASDPGSSVNTEAFF
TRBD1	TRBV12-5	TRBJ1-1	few	TGTGCTAGTGGTTGGGGACAGGGGGGCACTGAAGCTTTCTTT	CASGWGQGGTEAFF
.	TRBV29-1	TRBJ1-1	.	TGCAGCGCTACGACAGGTGGGAACACTGAAGCTTTCTTT	CSATTGGNTEAFF
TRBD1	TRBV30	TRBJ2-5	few	TGTGCCTGGAATCAGGGGGCGGGGGAGACCCAGTACTTC	CAWNQGAGETQYF
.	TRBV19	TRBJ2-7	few	TGTGCCAGTAGTGGGCCACGCACAGGAGCGTCCTACGAGCAGTACTTC	CASSGPRTGASYEQYF
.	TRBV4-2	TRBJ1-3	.	TGTGCCAGCAGTCGGGACACTGGAAACACCATATATTTT	CASSRDTGNTIYF
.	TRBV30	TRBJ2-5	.	TGTGCCTGGACCCGGGGGACGGGAGAGACCCAGTACTTC	CAWTRGTGETQYF
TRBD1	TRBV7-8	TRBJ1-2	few	TGTGCCAGCAGCCTCTTCACAGGGGGCTATGGCTACACCTTC	CASSLFTGGYGYTF
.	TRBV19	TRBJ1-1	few	TGTGCCAGTAGTATAGCCGGACTCCTCAACACTGAAGCTTTCTTT	CASSIAGLLNTEAFF
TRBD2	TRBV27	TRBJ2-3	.	TGTGCCAGCAGTTGGATTCGCGGGGGGGGAGCAGATACGCAGTATTTT	CASSWIRGGGADTQYF
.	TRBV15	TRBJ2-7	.	TGTGCCACCAGCAACCCGGCCGGGAGCAACAACGAGCAGTACTTC	CATSNPAGSNNEQYF
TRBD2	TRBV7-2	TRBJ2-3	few	TGTGCCAGCAGCCCGACGGGAGGTTCAGATACGCAGTATTTT	CASSPTGGSDTQYF
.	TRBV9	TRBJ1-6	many	TGTGCCAGCAGCGTAGCGGGGACATTTAATTCACCCCTCCACTTT	CASSVAGTFNSPLHF
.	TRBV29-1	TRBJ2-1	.	TGCAGCGTTGGATCAGCGAGCTCCTACAATGAGCAGTTCTTC	CSVGSASSYNEQFF
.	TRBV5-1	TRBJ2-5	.	TGCGCCAGCAGCTTGTTCGAGGGCGGGGAGACCCAGTACTTC	CASSLFEGGETQYF
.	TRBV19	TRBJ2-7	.	TGTGCCAGTAGTATGCTGGGCGAGCAGTACTTC	CASSMLGEQYF
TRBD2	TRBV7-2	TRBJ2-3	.	TGTGCCAGCAGCTTGCTCGGCGGGGGGGTCACAGATACGCAGTATTTT	CASSLLGGGVTDTQYF